This passage covers 20 T cell receptor beta chains from one sample sequenced in a study of shared clonotypes between healthy human individuals. TCRdb's table, derived via immunoSEQ multiplex PCR, lists solely in-frame clones and lacks some. The sample holds 450,000 to 650,000 clones, 70% to 80% seen once. The sequenced sample consisted of PBMCs. The receptor source for this set is a woman in her 40s in good health. Some clones in this sample may be carry-over from other donors' samples.

V gene TRBV15 combines with J gene TRBJ2-2, with 7 nucleotides matching TRBD1. Germline V gene sequence: CDR1 LNHNV, CDR2 YYDKDF (reference sequence). Trimming cost V 4 bases and J 5 bases; bases outside gene matches: 4. The CDR3 is 14 amino acids. Here the CDR3 reads CATSKGQSTGELFF. CDR3 DNA: TGTGCCACCAGCAAGGGACAGTCGACCGGGGAGCTGTTTTTT.

The rearrangement uses TRBV5-6 and TRBJ1-4, with D tentatively TRBD1 (5 bases). The CDR3 loop spans 14 amino acids. Germline V CDR1 and CDR2: SGHDT, YYEEEE. The germline V and J ends were trimmed by 0 bases and 7 bases, with 10 bases remaining between them. The CDR3 spells CASSLGQLGEKLFF. The CDR3 bases are TGTGCCAGCAGCTTGGGACAGTTGGGTGAAAAACTGTTTTTT.

The J gene is TRBJ2-7, the V gene TRBV25-1; D not certain. Germline CDR1 MGHDK, CDR2 SYGVNS. There are 14 residues in the CDR3. V was shortened by 1 base and J by 4 bases, with 11 bases between the two germline ends. CDR3 residues: CASSESPETYEQYF. CDR3 in DNA: TGTGCCAGCAGTGAATCCCCCGAGACGTACGAGCAGTACTTC.

The V gene is TRBV7-7, the J gene TRBJ2-1; D not certain. The V end was cut by 1 base, the J end by 5 bases, with 9 bases between. The CDR3 extends over 14 amino acids. CDR1 is SSHAT and CDR2 is FNYEAQ in the germline V gene (reference sequence). The DNA of the CDR3 is TGTGCCAGCAGCTTAGAAGTGGGAAACAATGAGCAGTTCTTC. This gives the protein CASSLEVGNNEQFF. The full variable domain, in which reference TRBV7-7 and TRBJ2-1 provide the parts outside the CDR3, is GAGVSQSPRYKVTKRGQDVTLRCDPISSHATLYWYQQALGQGPEFLTYFNYEAQPDKSGLPSDRFSAERPEGSISTLTIQRTEQRDSAMYRCASSLEVGNNEQFFGPGTRLTVL.

The V and J genes are TRBV28 and TRBJ2-7; tentatively, D is TRBD1 or TRBD2 (7 bases each). The V gene lost 6 bases and the J gene lost 5 bases, with 20 bases spanning the gap. Per germline, CDR1 MDHEN and CDR2 SYDVKM. The CDR3 consists of 15 residues. The CDR3 loop reads CASSRQGGTQHEQYF. The CDR3, as DNA: TGTGCCAGCAGCCGACAGGGAGGGACTCAACACGAGCAGTACTTC.

This clone was observed a few times. The chain couples TRBV27 to TRBJ2-7; D is unclear. Germline assignment: CDR1 MNHEY and CDR2 SMNVEV (reference sequence). The CDR3 is made up of 13 amino acids. The V end lost 2 bases, the J end lost 6 bases, and 11 bases lay between the germline ends. DNA for the CDR3: TGTGCCAGCAGTTTAAGGACGCCAGCCGAGCAGTACTTC. Translation: CASSLRTPAEQYF.

This clone was observed a handful of times. The chain is built from TRBV5-1 and TRBJ1-5, with a possible D match to TRBD1 (5 bases). The germline CDR1 and CDR2 sequences are SGHRS and YFSETQ. CDR3 length equals 13 residues. Trimming took 6 bases from V and 9 from J, leaving 16 bases between them. The CDR3 loop reads CASTRDGQGPQHF. In DNA form, the CDR3 reads TGCGCCAGCACCAGGGACGGCCAAGGGCCCCAGCATTTT.

This chain links TRBV2 with TRBJ2-4; 9 nucleotides agree with TRBD1. The V and J ends lost 8 bases and 7 bases, in that order; junction bases with no gene match: 3. The CDR3 consists of 12 residues. The germline V gene encodes CDR1 SNHLY and CDR2 FYNNEI. The CDR3 nucleotides read TGTGCCAGCCTAACAGGGGGCAACATTCAGTACTTC. Amino acid sequence: CASLTGGNIQYF.

This clone was picked up a small number of times. This chain connects TRBV19 to TRBJ1-2; TRBD1 might be the D (5 bases). CDR1 and CDR2 (germline): LNHDA, SQIVND (reference sequence). CDR3 length: 16 residues. Trimming shortened V by 5 bases and J by 6 bases, and 22 bases separated the two germline ends. CDR3 DNA sequence: TGTGCCAGTAGTGGGGGAGATCTTATTAGGTCGGATGGCTACACCTTC. Translation gives CASSGGDLIRSDGYTF.

The genes are TRBV20-1 and TRBJ2-1; tentatively, D is TRBD1 (6 bases). The germline V gene encodes CDR1 DFQATT and CDR2 SNEGSKA (reference sequence). Trimming pared 3 bases from V and 14 bases from J, leaving 11 bases between. The CDR3 contains 10 residues. The CDR3 loop is CSASRQAKFF. CDR3 sequence (DNA): TGCAGTGCTAGTCGACAGGCAAAGTTCTTC.

The chain has TRBV10-3 and TRBJ1-2; 7 bases agree with TRBD1. Germline V CDR1 and CDR2: ENHRY, SYGVKD. This CDR3 has 17 residues. The V segment lost 0 bases and the J segment 8 bases; nucleotides outside the gene matches: 15. The CDR3 loop is CAISESVSGQSTWGYTF. Here the CDR3 DNA reads TGTGCCATCAGTGAGTCCGTATCGGGACAGAGTACCTGGGGCTACACCTTC.

The gene calls are TRBV7-9 and TRBJ2-7; 9 bases fit TRBD2. This CDR3 has 13 amino acids. The V segment lost 4 bases and the J segment 3 bases; nucleotides outside the gene matches: 1. Germline V CDR1 and CDR2: SEHNR, FQNEAQ (reference sequence). Written as DNA, the CDR3 is TGTGCCAGCAGCTCTAGCGGGGACTACGAGCAGTACTTC. Its protein product is CASSSSGDYEQYF.

In regard to this clone: The same CDR3 is also encoded by other DNA sequences in this sample. This chain uses TRBV5-1 with TRBJ1-1; perhaps TRBD1 as D (5 bases). Trimming shortened V by 1 base and J by 5 bases, and 9 bases separated the two germline ends. CDR1 is SGHRS and CDR2 is YFSETQ in the germline V gene. This CDR3 is 13 amino acids long. CDR3 residues: CASSLRGGTEAFF. CDR3 DNA sequence: TGCGCCAGCAGCTTGAGGGGAGGTACTGAAGCTTTCTTT.

This chain connects TRBV5-1 to TRBJ2-3, with 10 bases aligning to TRBD1. With V trimmed by 0 bases and J by 1 base, 5 bases remained unmatched. Germline V gene sequence: CDR1 SGHRS, CDR2 YFSETQ. The CDR3 has 17 amino acids. CDR3 DNA: TGCGCCAGCAGCTTGGGGACAGGGGGTTTAGGCACAGATACGCAGTATTTT. This sequence encodes CASSLGTGGLGTDTQYF.

This clone was picked up a small number of times. The V gene is TRBV19, the J gene TRBJ2-3, with D possibly matching TRBD2 (5 bases). Trimming removed 3 bases at V and 5 bases at J, with 15 bases between. CDR3 size: 15 residues. Germline V gene data show CDR1 as LNHDA and CDR2 as SQIVND (reference sequence). The CDR3 here is CASSMRAPTGDTQYF. The CDR3, as DNA: TGTGCCAGTAGTATGAGGGCCCCGACGGGAGATACGCAGTATTTT.

This clone was seen more than once but under ten times. This sequence joins TRBV5-1 and TRBJ2-2; D is tentatively TRBD1 or TRBD2 (5 bases each). V was trimmed by 6 bases and J by 5 bases, leaving 14 bases between them. The CDR3 covers 14 residues. The germline CDR1 and CDR2 sequences are SGHRS and YFSETQ. The CDR3 region has the DNA TGCGCCAGCAAGCCGGGACCCACTACCGGGGAGCTGTTTTTT. Translated: CASKPGPTTGELFF.

The genes are TRBV4-2 and TRBJ2-3; TRBD1 matches at 9 bases. This CDR3 has 14 amino acids. Trimming removed 6 bases from V and 8 bases from J; junction bases left unmatched: 9. Germline CDR1 reads LGHNA; CDR2 reads YNFKEQ. As DNA, the CDR3 is TGTGCCAGCAGTGTCGGGACAGGGATTGGTACGCAGTATTTT. Its protein product is CASSVGTGIGTQYF.

There are a few counts of this clone. Distinct nucleotide sequences in the sample also encode this CDR3. The chain carries TRBV30 and TRBJ1-6; D is perhaps TRBD1 (5 bases). The ends were cut back, 1 base at V and 7 bases at J, with 8 bases in the middle. The V gene's germline CDR1 is GTSNPN and CDR2 SVGIG (reference sequence). CDR3 size: 13 residues. The CDR3 here is CAWSGRGNSPLHF. The CDR3 coding sequence is TGTGCCTGGAGTGGGAGGGGCAATTCACCCCTCCACTTT. Using reference TRBV30 and TRBJ1-6 for the parts outside the CDR3, the full variable domain is SQTIHQWPATLVQPVGSPLSLECTVEGTSNPNLYWYRQAAGRGLQLLFYSVGIGQISSEVPQNLSASRPQDRQFILSSKKLLLSDSGFYLCAWSGRGNSPLHFGNGTRLTVT.

In this sample, this clone turned up many times. The chain employs TRBV27 and TRBJ2-3, with 11 positions matching TRBD2. Germline trimming cut 8 bases from V and 3 bases from J; bases unmatched to any gene: 10. Germline V gene lookup returns CDR1 MNHEY and CDR2 SMNVEV (reference sequence). CDR3 length: 16 residues. DNA for the CDR3: TGTGCCAGCGCCGCTCCCCGGACTAGCGGGACAGATACGCAGTATTTT. Its translation: CASAAPRTSGTDTQYF.

This clone was observed a handful of times. Other DNA sequences in this specimen translate into the identical CDR3. V gene TRBV5-1 combines with J gene TRBJ2-7; no clear D gene. The CDR3 loop spans 13 amino acids. Germline assignment: CDR1 SGHRS and CDR2 YFSETQ. Trimming took off 2 bases at V and 3 bases at J, with 9 bases between the two ends. CDR3 amino acids: CASSFRAGYEQYF. The CDR3 nucleotides read TGCGCCAGCAGCTTTAGGGCCGGCTACGAGCAGTACTTC. Combining the CDR3 with reference TRBV5-1 and TRBJ2-7 gives the whole variable domain KAGVTQTPRYLIKTRGQQVTLSCSPISGHRSVSWYQQTPGQGLQFLFEYFSETQRNKGNFPGRFSGRQFSNSRSEMNVSTLELGDSALYLCASSFRAGYEQYFGPGTRLTVT.